A selection of T cell receptor beta chains follows, all from one sample in a study of blood T cell repertoires in COVID-19. Some clones are missing from TCRdb's copy, which holds only in-frame ones; the method was immunoSEQ multiplex PCR. In the table there are tens of thousands of clones, roughly 90% of which are singletons. The sequenced sample was peripheral blood. The source is an older woman with active COVID-19. Both conserved end residues are trimmed from each CDR3. The order of the fields is CDR3 protein, V gene.

cdr3_aa: ASRDTRGADTQY
v_call: TRBV11-2

cdr3_aa: ASSPRDRGSYTGELF
v_call: TRBV5-1

cdr3_aa: ASSLYSRERDEQY
v_call: TRBV5-1

cdr3_aa: ASSRGYEQY
v_call: TRBV12-3/TRBV12-4

cdr3_aa: ASSQVLVSYNEQF
v_call: TRBV4-1

cdr3_aa: ASSHSGQGGIQPQH
v_call: TRBV16

cdr3_aa: ASSFRAGVNEQY
v_call: TRBV28

cdr3_aa: ASSPSAVNTDTQY
v_call: TRBV18

cdr3_aa: ASSTGGRRGEDGYT
v_call: TRBV27

cdr3_aa: ASSDGAGEADTQY
v_call: TRBV11-3

cdr3_aa: ASSPRGAGEQF
v_call: TRBV2

cdr3_aa: ASSVSPSGSYEQF
v_call: TRBV9

cdr3_aa: ASRILSRSYEQY
v_call: TRBV21-1

cdr3_aa: ASSLDGPPLIGGPETQY
v_call: TRBV6-4

cdr3_aa: AIKSQGLVNNEQF
v_call: TRBV2

cdr3_aa: ASEGAGGSVGYT
v_call: TRBV2

cdr3_aa: ASSRHSYEQY
v_call: TRBV11-2

cdr3_aa: ASSFGQGVGYEQF
v_call: TRBV28

cdr3_aa: ASSSPTGGYT
v_call: TRBV5-1

cdr3_aa: ASSQQNSHQPQH
v_call: TRBV3-1/TRBV3-2

cdr3_aa: ATSRGLAGGADTQY
v_call: TRBV15

cdr3_aa: ASSFRSETGNEQY
v_call: TRBV28

cdr3_aa: ASSQDRTGTGRDTQY
v_call: TRBV4-3

cdr3_aa: ASRGGIHNEQF
v_call: TRBV7-2

cdr3_aa: ASRGQGQNEQF
v_call: TRBV6-5

cdr3_aa: ASSPSNYEQY
v_call: TRBV18

cdr3_aa: ATSDTQGFYNEQF
v_call: TRBV24-1

cdr3_aa: ASSVDSATNEKLF
v_call: TRBV9

cdr3_aa: ASSWDTQETQY
v_call: TRBV5-6

cdr3_aa: ASSLSVGGAVYEQY
v_call: TRBV5-4

cdr3_aa: ASSLWDRYHEQY
v_call: TRBV28

cdr3_aa: ASSLKRAGQF
v_call: TRBV28

cdr3_aa: ATRGTGIQETQY
v_call: TRBV24-1

cdr3_aa: ASSYGQGDSPLH
v_call: TRBV4-1

cdr3_aa: ASSPRTGSLDYT
v_call: TRBV3-1/TRBV3-2

cdr3_aa: ASSLGLAGSGELF
v_call: TRBV5-6

cdr3_aa: ASSQDFGFGYT
v_call: TRBV4-1

cdr3_aa: ASSIHGGFYEQY
v_call: TRBV19

cdr3_aa: ASSLIGQGNSPLH
v_call: TRBV5-6

cdr3_aa: ATSQFGSYNEQF
v_call: TRBV15

cdr3_aa: AISEFSRDEQF
v_call: TRBV10-3

cdr3_aa: ASSLVTGGLEQY
v_call: TRBV11-2

cdr3_aa: ASSDRRQISQETQY
v_call: TRBV2

cdr3_aa: ASASGRARETQY
v_call: TRBV28

cdr3_aa: ASFRDMNTEAF
v_call: TRBV5-1

cdr3_aa: ASSYSRDRSTYEQY
v_call: TRBV6-6

cdr3_aa: ASSARPGNTGELF
v_call: TRBV9